One T cell receptor (beta chain) is described in this entry. Its antigen is undetermined. The sample comes from a study of metastatic and nonmetastatic thyroid tumors. TCRdb called clones again from the PCR reads with MiXCR. The data contain some 35,000 clones, 35% of them singletons. Germline loops: CDR1 MNHEY, CDR2 SMNVEV (reference sequence). The CDR3 runs 14 residues. V was shortened by 11 bases and J by 1 base, with 18 bases between the two germline ends. Each patient came to thyroid surgery without any prior treatment (of any kind). Overall study results and limits: Malignant tumors reportedly showed significantly higher TCR beta diversity than benign nodules in both blood and tumor.

The chain links TRBV27 to TRBJ2-7, with D possibly called TRBD1 or TRBD2 (5 bases each). Sample: tumor tissue. This clonotype originated in a female donor with papillary thyroid cancer or a benign thyroid nodule (not recorded which). Some clones in this sample may be carry-over from other donors' samples. The CDR3 protein is CAGTRDGGSYEQYF. The CDR3 bases are TGTGCCGGCACCCGGGATGGGGGTTCCTACGAGCAGTACTTC.